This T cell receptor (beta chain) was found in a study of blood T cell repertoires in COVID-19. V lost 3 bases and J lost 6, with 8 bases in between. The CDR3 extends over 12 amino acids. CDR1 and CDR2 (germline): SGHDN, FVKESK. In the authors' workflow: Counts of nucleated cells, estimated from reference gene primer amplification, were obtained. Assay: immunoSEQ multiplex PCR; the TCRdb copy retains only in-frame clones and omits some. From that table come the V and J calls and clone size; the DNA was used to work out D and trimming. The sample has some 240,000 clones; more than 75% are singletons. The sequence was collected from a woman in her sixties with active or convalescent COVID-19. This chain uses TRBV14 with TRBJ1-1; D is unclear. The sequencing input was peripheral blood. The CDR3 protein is CASSQGVAEAFF. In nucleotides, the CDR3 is TGTGCCAGCAGCCAGGGCGTGGCTGAAGCTTTCTTT.